The sequence of this T cell receptor (beta chain) was determined in a study of cytomegalovirus exposure and HLA in healthy donors. The PCR contained 60 Vbeta and 13 Jbeta primers. The assay was immunoSEQ multiplex PCR, and TCRdb's table has in-frame clones only and misses some. The data show 100,000 or so clones, approximately 70% seen once. This clone was seen a handful of times. Antigen unknown. The CDR3 runs 17 residues. Germline V gene lookup returns CDR1 LGHNA and CDR2 YNFKEQ. V gave up 0 bases and J gave up 2 bases, with 15 bases separating them. Notes on the study in general: Most TCR sequences were uncommon, yet certain public TCRs appeared in many donors.

This TCR was recovered from a woman aged 18-30 years in good health and CMV-seropositive. The sample was PBMCs. The chain combines TRBV4-2 with TRBJ2-3; D may be TRBD1 (5 bases). CDR3 amino acids: CASSQDIGQGSTDTQYF. CDR3 bases: TGTGCCAGCAGCCAAGATATAGGGCAGGGATCCACAGATACGCAGTATTTT.